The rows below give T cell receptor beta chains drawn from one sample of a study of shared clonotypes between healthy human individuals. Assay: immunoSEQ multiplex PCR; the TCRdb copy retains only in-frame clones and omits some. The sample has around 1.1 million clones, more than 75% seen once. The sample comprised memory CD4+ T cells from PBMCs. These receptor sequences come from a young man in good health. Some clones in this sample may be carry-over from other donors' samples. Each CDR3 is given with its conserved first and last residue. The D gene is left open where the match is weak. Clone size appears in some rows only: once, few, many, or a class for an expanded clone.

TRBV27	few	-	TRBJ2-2	TGTGCCAGCAGTTTATCGTGGGTCACCGGGGAGCTGTTTTTT	CASSLSWVTGELFF
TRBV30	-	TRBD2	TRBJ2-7	TGTGCCTGGAGTCGCGGGAGAGGGTCCTACGAGCAGTACTTC	CAWSRGRGSYEQYF
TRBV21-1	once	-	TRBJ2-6	TGTGCCACCCCACCCTCTCCCCCCTTCCGCTCTGGGGCCAACGTCCTGACTTTC	CATPPSPPFRSGANVLTF
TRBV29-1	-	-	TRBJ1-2	TGCAGCATCACTACGGCGGGGTATGGCTACACCTTC	CSITTAGYGYTF
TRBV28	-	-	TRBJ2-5	TGTGCCAGCAGACTGACAAGCCTCGGGACCCAGTACTTC	CASRLTSLGTQYF
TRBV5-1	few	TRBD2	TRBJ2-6	TGCGCCAGCAGCCCACTAGCGGGAGTATCTGGGGCCAACGTCCTGACTTTC	CASSPLAGVSGANVLTF
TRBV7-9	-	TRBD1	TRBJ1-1	TGTGCCAGCAGCGGACGACAGGGACTGATGAACACTGAAGCTTTCTTT	CASSGRQGLMNTEAFF
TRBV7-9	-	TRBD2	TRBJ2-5	TGTGCCAGCAGCTTAGTGAGGGCGGGAGGTCGAAAAGAGACCCAGTACTTC	CASSLVRAGGRKETQYF
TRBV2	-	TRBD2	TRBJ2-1	TGTGCCAGCAAGGCGGGAGGAGGGTTCGGTGAGCAGTTCTTC	CASKAGGGFGEQFF
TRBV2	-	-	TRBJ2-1	TGTGCCAGCAGTTTCCGAGTGGACAATGAGCAGTTCTTC	CASSFRVDNEQFF
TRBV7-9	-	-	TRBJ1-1	TGTGCCAGCAGCTTATCAAGGTTGAACACTGAAGCTTTCTTT	CASSLSRLNTEAFF
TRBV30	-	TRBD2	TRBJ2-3	TGTGCCTGGAGTGGACTAGCGGGAGGGTTTGATACGCAGTATTTT	CAWSGLAGGFDTQYF
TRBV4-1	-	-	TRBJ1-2	TGCGCCAGCAGCCAAGACCGAACTAACGGCGGGTATGGCTACACCTTC	CASSQDRTNGGYGYTF
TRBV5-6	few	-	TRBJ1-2	TGTGCCAGCAGCTTTAGGGGAGGTGGGCTGAATGGCTACACCTTC	CASSFRGGGLNGYTF
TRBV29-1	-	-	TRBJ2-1	TGCAGCGTTGGTGAGGGTTTTAGGAATGAGCAGTTCTTC	CSVGEGFRNEQFF
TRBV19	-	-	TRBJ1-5	TGTGCCAGTAGTATCAAGCGGCAGGGCCTCCATCAGCCCCAGCATTTT	CASSIKRQGLHQPQHF
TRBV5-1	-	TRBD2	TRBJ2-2	TGCGCCAGCAGCAGGGCTAGCGGGAACACCGGGGAGCTGTTTTTT	CASSRASGNTGELFF
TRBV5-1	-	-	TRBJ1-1	TGCGCCAGCAACGGACCGGGCACTGAAGCTTTCTTT	CASNGPGTEAFF
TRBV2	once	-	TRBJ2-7	TGTGCCAGCAGGGACAGAAACTACGAGCAGTACTTC	CASRDRNYEQYF
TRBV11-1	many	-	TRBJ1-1	TGTGCCAGCAGCCGACAGAAGAACACTGAAGCTTTCTTT	CASSRQKNTEAFF
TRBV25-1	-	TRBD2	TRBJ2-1	TGTGCCAGCAGCCAAGACCCGGGACTAGCGCGCTACAATGAGCAGTTCTTC	CASSQDPGLARYNEQFF
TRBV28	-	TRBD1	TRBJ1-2	TGTGCCGGGGGACAGGGGTTGCCCTATGGCTACACCTTC	CAGGQGLPYGYTF
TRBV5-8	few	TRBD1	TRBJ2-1	TGTGCCAGAGCCAGGGGGCAAACTAAATACAATGAGCAGTTCTTC	CARARGQTKYNEQFF
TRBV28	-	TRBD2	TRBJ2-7	TGTGCCAGCGCTCTAGCGGGAGACGGTGAGCAGTACTTC	CASALAGDGEQYF
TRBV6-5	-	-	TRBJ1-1	TGTGCCAGCTTTGGGGTTATAGCTTCAACTGAAGCTTTCTTT	CASFGVIASTEAFF
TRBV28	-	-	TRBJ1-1	TGTGCCAGCACGCAGGTGACGAGGAACACTGAAGCTTTCTTT	CASTQVTRNTEAFF
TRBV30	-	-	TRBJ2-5	TGTGCCTGGAGTGTATTAGGGCTGCGTAAAGAGACCCAGTACTTC	CAWSVLGLRKETQYF
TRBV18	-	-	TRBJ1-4	TGTGCCAGCTCACCTGAAGGGAATGAAAAACTGTTTTTT	CASSPEGNEKLFF
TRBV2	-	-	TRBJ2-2	TGTGCCAGCAGTGAGTTTGTATCCGGGGAGCTGTTTTTT	CASSEFVSGELFF
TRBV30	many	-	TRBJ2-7	TGTGCCTGGAGTGTACTGGGGGACTACGAGCAGTACTTC	CAWSVLGDYEQYF
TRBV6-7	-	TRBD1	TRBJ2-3	TGTGCCAGCAGGGACCGGGACAGGGGTTCTCGGACAGATACGCAGTATTTT	CASRDRDRGSRTDTQYF
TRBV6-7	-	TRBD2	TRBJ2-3	TGTGCCAGCAGTTATGGGGGGGGCACAGATACGCAGTATTTT	CASSYGGGTDTQYF
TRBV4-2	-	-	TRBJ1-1	TGTGCCAGCAGTCTCGAGAGCGGAAGTGAAGCTTTCTTT	CASSLESGSEAFF
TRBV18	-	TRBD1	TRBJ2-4	TGTGCCAGCTCACCGTCGGGACAGCTGATTCAGTACTTC	CASSPSGQLIQYF
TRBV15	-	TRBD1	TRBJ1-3	TGTGCCACCAGCAGAGCAGGTTGGGACAGCTCTGGAAACACCATATATTTT	CATSRAGWDSSGNTIYF
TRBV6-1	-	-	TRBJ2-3	TGTGCCAGCAGTAACCAGGGGAGCACAGATACGCAGTATTTT	CASSNQGSTDTQYF
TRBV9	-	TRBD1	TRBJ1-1	TGTGCCAGCAGCGGTGGACAGGGCGTAGACACTGAAGCTTTCTTT	CASSGGQGVDTEAFF
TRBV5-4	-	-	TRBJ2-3	TGTGCCAGCAGCTCGGAGTTTAGTCGGTCAGATACGCAGTATTTT	CASSSEFSRSDTQYF
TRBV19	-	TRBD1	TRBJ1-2	TGTGCCAGTAGAGGGACAGGGGGGAACTATGGCTACACCTTC	CASRGTGGNYGYTF
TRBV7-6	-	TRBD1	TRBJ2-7	TGTGCCAGCAGCCAGAGGGACAGTTACTACGAGCAGTACTTC	CASSQRDSYYEQYF
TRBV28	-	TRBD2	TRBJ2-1	TGTGCCAGCCTCTCAGCGGCGGCTAGCGGGAGTAATGAGCAGTTCTTC	CASLSAAASGSNEQFF
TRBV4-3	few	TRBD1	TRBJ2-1	TGCGCCAGCAGCCAAGGGGGTTTGGGACAGGAGAACAATGAGCAGTTCTTC	CASSQGGLGQENNEQFF
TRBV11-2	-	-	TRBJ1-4	TGTGCCAGCAGCTTTCAGGCGAGTGTCGAAAAACTGTTTTTT	CASSFQASVEKLFF
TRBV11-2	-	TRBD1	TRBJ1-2	TGTGCCAGCAGCTGGGGACAGAACCGCGGCTACACCTTC	CASSWGQNRGYTF
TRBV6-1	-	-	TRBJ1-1	TGTGCCAGCATACCGTCAGGGAGGGCTGAAGCTTTCTTT	CASIPSGRAEAFF
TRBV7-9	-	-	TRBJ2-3	TGTGCCAGCACGCACGAGAGTCAGGGGCCCACAGATACGCAGTATTTT	CASTHESQGPTDTQYF